In its sample, the clone carrying this T cell receptor beta chain was seen many times. Its antigen is still unknown. Each CDR3 protein gets one entry after TCRdb re-called the 5' RACE reads with MiXCR. Of a few hundred thousand distinct CDR3 sequences listed, roughly 8% are singletons. This sample is part of a study of CD8 T cells in ankylosing spondylitis. The germline CDR1 and CDR2 sequences are MNHEY and SVGEGT. Trimming took off 0 bases at V and 3 bases at J, with 20 bases between the two ends. The CDR3 loop spans 18 amino acids. Study-wide findings and caveats: Ankylosing spondylitis blood seemed to carry a telltale TCR beta motif made of several highly homologous variants.

The chain combines TRBV6-2 or TRBV6-3 with TRBJ1-1; D is unresolved. What was sequenced was blood, either unsorted or a sorted T cell fraction (not recorded which). The origin of this receptor is a male donor with ankylosing spondylitis. CDR3 loop: CASSYSGLGVGSDTEAFF. For the CDR3, the DNA is TGTGCCAGCAGTTACTCGGGCCTGGGAGTCGGTAGCGACACTGAAGCTTTCTTT.